The 16 T cell receptor beta chains in this list originate from one sample, sequenced in a study of cytomegalovirus exposure and HLA in healthy donors. Primers included in the PCR were 60 Vbeta and 13 Jbeta primers. The protocol was immunoSEQ multiplex PCR, while the TCRdb copy is restricted to in-frame clones and leaves out a portion. The data hold about 190,000 clones, with roughly 79% observed a single time. Sequenced sample: PBMCs. These receptors originate from a woman younger than 35 in good health and CMV-seronegative.

The CDR3 sequence is CATSRDPGQGRYGYTF. CDR3 coding DNA: TGTGCCACCAGCAGAGATCCGGGACAGGGAAGATATGGCTACACCTTC. V is TRBV15 and J is TRBJ1-2; 9 bases match TRBD1. Germline CDR1 LNHNV, CDR2 YYDKDF (reference sequence). The CDR3 spans 16 residues. V trimming: 0 bases; J trimming: 5 bases; junction bases outside the gene matches: 7.

The chain joins TRBV28 to TRBJ2-5, with 9 bases lining up with TRBD2. This CDR3 is built from 13 residues. Germline CDR1 reads MDHEN; CDR2 reads SYDVKM. V shed 6 bases, J shed 5 bases, and the junction held 4 bases outside the gene matches. CDR3 sequence (DNA): TGTGCCAGCAGGCCGGCGGGGGGGGAGACCCAGTACTTC. Its protein is CASRPAGGETQYF.

The chain is built from TRBV4-1 and TRBJ2-7, with D tentatively TRBD1 (6 bases). V lost 1 base, J lost 1 base, and 11 bases lay in between. This CDR3 region has 15 residues. Germline V lookup: CDR1 MGHRA, CDR2 YSYEKL. For the CDR3, the DNA is TGCGCCAGCAGCCAAGCACAGGGAATATCCTACGAGCAGTACTTC. Protein: CASSQAQGISYEQYF.

The V call is TRBV19, the J call TRBJ1-1; unclear D gene. The CDR3 has 12 residues. V lost 3 bases and J lost 8, with 10 bases in between. Germline V lookup: CDR1 LNHDA, CDR2 SQIVND (reference sequence). The DNA for the CDR3 is TGTGCCAGTAGTATCTTGGCGGGGGAAGCTTTCTTT. Translated, it gives CASSILAGEAFF.

The chain carries TRBV29-1 and TRBJ1-1, with a possible D match to TRBD1 (5 bases). Between the trimmed V and J ends, which lost 3 bases and 4 bases, there was a span of 9 bases. The V gene's germline CDR1 is SQVTM and CDR2 ANQGSEA. This CDR3 has 12 amino acids. The CDR3 reads CSVDRASTEAFF. In DNA form, the CDR3 reads TGCAGCGTTGACAGGGCGAGCACTGAAGCTTTCTTT.

The V gene is TRBV7-3, the J gene TRBJ2-7; possibly TRBD1 for D (5 bases). Germline V gene lookup returns CDR1 SGHTA and CDR2 FQGTGA. V was trimmed by 0 bases and J by 3 bases, leaving 6 bases between them. The CDR3 spans 13 residues. In nucleotides, the CDR3 is TGTGCCAGCAGCTTAACCCAGGGCTACGAGCAGTACTTC. This sequence encodes CASSLTQGYEQYF.

J is TRBJ1-1 and V is TRBV28; TRBD1 aligns across 9 bases. The junction had 4 bases not matched to a gene; V was cut back by 6 bases and J by 5 bases. There are 13 residues in the CDR3. CDR1 is MDHEN, CDR2 SYDVKM, per germline. CDR3 nucleotides: TGTGCCAGCAGACCGGGACAGGGTACTGAAGCTTTCTTT. It yields the protein CASRPGQGTEAFF. The full variable domain, completed using reference TRBV28 and TRBJ1-1, is DVKVTQSSRYLVKRTGEKVFLECVQDMDHENMFWYRQDPGLGLRLIYFSYDVKMKEKGDIPEGYSVSREKKERFSLILESASTNQTSMYLCASRPGQGTEAFFGQGTRLTVV.

The rearrangement joins TRBV7-7 to TRBJ1-6; D is uncertain. V was shortened by 1 base and J by 7 bases, with 11 bases between the two germline ends. CDR3 size: 15 residues. CDR1 SSHAT and CDR2 FNYEAQ come from the germline V gene (reference sequence). The CDR3 loop is CASSLGRAENSPLHF. CDR3 nucleotides: TGTGCCAGCAGCTTAGGGAGAGCAGAAAATTCACCCCTCCACTTT.

The rearrangement uses TRBV14 and TRBJ2-2; D uncertain. The CDR3 spans 13 residues. Trimming shortened V by 1 base and J by 7 bases, and 7 bases separated the two germline ends. Germline lookup yields CDR1 SGHDN and CDR2 FVKESK. The CDR3, as DNA: TGTGCCAGCAGCCAAGTCCGAGGCGGGGAGCTGTTTTTT. Amino acids: CASSQVRGGELFF.

V usage is TRBV19 and J usage is TRBJ1-5; 9 bases agree with TRBD1. The length of the CDR3 is 18 residues. Germline-derived CDR1 and CDR2 are LNHDA and SQIVND (reference sequence). After removal of 4 bases from V and 0 bases from J, the junction contained 10 bases not matched to a gene. The CDR3 sequence: CASSTRDRDLYSNQPQHF. CDR3 bases: TGTGCCAGTAGTACCCGGGACAGGGATCTTTATAGCAATCAGCCCCAGCATTTT.

The rearrangement links TRBV5-1 to TRBJ1-4; maybe TRBD1 (6 bases). V was trimmed by 0 bases and J by 5 bases, leaving 11 bases between them. Germline CDR1 and CDR2: SGHRS and YFSETQ. The length of the CDR3 is 15 residues. The CDR3 bases are TGCGCCAGCAGCTTGGAAGGGCAGGGGAATGAAAAACTGTTTTTT. Protein sequence: CASSLEGQGNEKLFF.

This rearrangement joins TRBV4-1 to TRBJ1-5; 7 bases line up with TRBD1. V dropped 0 bases and J dropped 7; count of bases not matched to a gene: 6. Germline V lookup: CDR1 MGHRA, CDR2 YSYEKL. This CDR3 is built from 15 residues. In nucleotides, the CDR3 is TGCGCCAGCAGCCAAGAAGAAGGGGGCAGACAGCCCCAGCATTTT. As protein: CASSQEEGGRQPQHF.

The chain uses TRBV19 and TRBJ1-4; 9 bases align to TRBD1. Germline-derived CDR1 and CDR2 are LNHDA and SQIVND (reference sequence). The CDR3 extends over 15 amino acids. With V trimmed by 6 bases and J by 5 bases, 7 bases remained unmatched. The CDR3 is CASSSSTGGNEKLFF. CDR3 DNA sequence: TGTGCCAGTAGCTCGTCGACAGGGGGGAATGAAAAACTGTTTTTT.

The rearrangement uses TRBV5-1 and TRBJ1-1; 7 nucleotides agree with TRBD1. The V gene end was trimmed by 4 bases and the J gene end by 5 bases; junction bases not matched to a gene: 5. The CDR3 runs to 13 residues. Germline V gene sequence: CDR1 SGHRS, CDR2 YFSETQ. CDR3 amino acids: CASSRGQGTEAFF. Here the CDR3 DNA reads TGCGCCAGCAGCAGGGGGCAGGGGACTGAAGCTTTCTTT.

The rearrangement joins TRBV2 to TRBJ2-1; 10 positions agree with TRBD2. Germline V lookup: CDR1 SNHLY, CDR2 FYNNEI. V gave up 10 bases and J gave up 6 bases; unmatched junction bases: 12. There are 15 residues in the CDR3. The DNA of the CDR3 is TGTGCCACTATTATCGACCGGACTAGCGGCAATGAGCAGTTCTTC. Protein sequence: CATIIDRTSGNEQFF.

V gene TRBV15 combines with J gene TRBJ1-2, with TRBD1 matching over 8 bases. The junction had 13 bases not matched to a gene; V was cut back by 9 bases and J by 7 bases. The CDR3 runs to 14 residues. In germline, CDR1 is LNHNV, CDR2 YYDKDF (reference sequence). CDR3 nucleotides: TGTGCCACGCGCCCCCAGGGGGCTCTTGGTGGCTACACCTTC. Amino acids: CATRPQGALGGYTF.